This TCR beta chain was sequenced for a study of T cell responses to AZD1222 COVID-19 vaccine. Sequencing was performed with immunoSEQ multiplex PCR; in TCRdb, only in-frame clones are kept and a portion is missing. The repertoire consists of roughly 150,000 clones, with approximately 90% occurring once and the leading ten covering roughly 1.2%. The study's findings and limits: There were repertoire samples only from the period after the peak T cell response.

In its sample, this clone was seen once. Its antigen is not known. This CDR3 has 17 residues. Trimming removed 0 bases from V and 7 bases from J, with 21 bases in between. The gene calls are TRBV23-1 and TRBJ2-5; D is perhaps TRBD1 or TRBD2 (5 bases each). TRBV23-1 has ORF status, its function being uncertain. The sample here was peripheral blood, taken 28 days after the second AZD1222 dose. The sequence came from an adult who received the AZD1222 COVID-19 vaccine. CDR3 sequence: CASSQSRSDSLGGTQYF. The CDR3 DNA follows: TGCGCCAGCAGTCAATCTAGATCCGACAGTCTAGGAGGGACCCAGTACTTC.